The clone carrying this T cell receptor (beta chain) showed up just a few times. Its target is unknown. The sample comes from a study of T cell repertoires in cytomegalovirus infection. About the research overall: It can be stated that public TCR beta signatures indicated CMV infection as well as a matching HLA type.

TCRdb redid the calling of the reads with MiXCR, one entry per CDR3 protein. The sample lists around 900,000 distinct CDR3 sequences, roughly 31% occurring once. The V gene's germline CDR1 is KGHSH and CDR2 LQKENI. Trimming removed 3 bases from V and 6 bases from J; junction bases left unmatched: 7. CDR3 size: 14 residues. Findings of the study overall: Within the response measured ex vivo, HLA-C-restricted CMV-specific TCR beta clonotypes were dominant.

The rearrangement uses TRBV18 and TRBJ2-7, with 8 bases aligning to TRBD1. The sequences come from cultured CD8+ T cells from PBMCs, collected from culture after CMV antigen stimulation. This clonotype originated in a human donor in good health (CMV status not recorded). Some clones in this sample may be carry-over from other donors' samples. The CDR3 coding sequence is TGTGCCAGCTCACCTTCCACAGGGGGGCTCGAGCAGTACGTC. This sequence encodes CASSPSTGGLEQYV.